Listed below are T cell receptor beta chains from one sample, sequenced in a study of T cell responses to AZD1222 COVID-19 vaccine. Clones were read by immunoSEQ multiplex PCR, and TCRdb kept only the in-frame ones, dropping some. The data contain more than 150,000 clones, roughly nine tenths of them singletons. This material consisted of peripheral blood, taken 28 days after the second AZD1222 dose. These receptors were obtained from an adult who received the AZD1222 COVID-19 vaccine. Each CDR3 is given with its conserved first and last residue. The D gene is left open where the match is weak. Only part of the rows carry a size: once, few, many, or a class if the clone is expanded.

TRBJ2-7	once	TRBV27	NA	CASSLKNPLYEQYF	TGTGCCAGCAGTTTAAAGAATCCCCTTTACGAGCAGTACTTC
TRBJ2-3	NA	TRBV12-3/TRBV12-4	NA	CASRGQGSGTQYF	TGTGCCAGCAGGGGGCAGGGGAGTGGAACGCAGTATTTT
TRBJ2-4	once	TRBV27	TRBD2	CASSSGTSGRVAKNIQYF	TGTGCCAGCAGTTCGGGGACTAGCGGCAGAGTAGCCAAAAACATTCAGTACTTC
TRBJ2-2	NA	TRBV4-1	NA	CASSQVLGSVTGELFF	TGCGCCAGCAGCCAAGTCCTCGGGAGTGTCACCGGGGAGCTGTTTTTT
TRBJ2-7	NA	TRBV27	NA	CASSLSAGELGTHEQYF	TGTGCCAGCAGTTTATCAGCTGGAGAGCTTGGGACTCACGAGCAGTACTTC
TRBJ2-7	NA	TRBV7-8	TRBD2	CASSATSGGSGQYF	TGTGCCAGCAGCGCTACTAGCGGGGGGAGCGGGCAGTACTTC
TRBJ1-2	NA	TRBV28	TRBD1	CASSSTGDYGYTF	TGTGCCAGCAGCTCCACAGGGGACTATGGCTACACCTTC
TRBJ2-7	once	TRBV28	NA	CASSGTFEQYF	TGTGCCAGCAGTGGTACATTCGAGCAGTACTTC
TRBJ2-7	once	TRBV27	TRBD2	CASSFGTSGRGNEQYF	TGTGCCAGCAGTTTTGGGACTAGCGGGAGAGGGAACGAGCAGTACTTC
TRBJ1-1	NA	TRBV7-9	NA	CASSLEGRMNTEAFF	TGTGCCAGCAGCTTAGAGGGACGGATGAACACTGAAGCTTTCTTT
TRBJ2-7	NA	TRBV5-1	TRBD1	CASSSGTGLFYEQYF	TGCGCCAGCAGCTCCGGGACAGGCCTTTTCTACGAGCAGTACTTC
TRBJ1-1	NA	TRBV24-1	NA	CATSQGGGLNTEAFF	TGTGCCACCTCCCAGGGTGGGGGACTGAACACTGAAGCTTTCTTT
TRBJ2-2	NA	TRBV7-9	NA	CASSLNQGNTGELFF	TGTGCCAGCAGCTTAAATCAGGGTAACACCGGGGAGCTGTTTTTT
TRBJ2-1	NA	TRBV18	TRBD2	CASSPPLQRDYSYNEQFF	TGTGCCAGCTCACCACCGTTACAACGGGACTACTCCTACAATGAGCAGTTCTTC
TRBJ1-1	NA	TRBV10-3	NA	CAISESGLMNTEAFF	TGTGCCATCAGTGAGTCGGGTCTAATGAACACTGAAGCTTTCTTT
TRBJ1-2	NA	TRBV7-9	NA	CASSTAGQYGYTF	TGTGCCAGCAGCACGGCCGGACAATATGGCTACACCTTC
TRBJ1-1	NA	TRBV20-1	NA	CSASPQDGRGTEAFF	TGCAGTGCTAGTCCGCAGGACGGGAGGGGAACTGAAGCTTTCTTT
TRBJ2-5	NA	TRBV4-1	TRBD2	CASSQRASGTETQYF	TGCGCCAGCAGCCAAAGGGCTAGCGGGACGGAGACCCAGTACTTC
TRBJ2-2	NA	TRBV28	TRBD2	CASSLYASGGPGTGELFF	TGTGCCAGCAGTTTATATGCTAGCGGGGGACCGGGGACCGGGGAGCTGTTTTTT
TRBJ2-7	NA	TRBV11-3	NA	CASSPFLSYEQYF	TGTGCCAGCAGCCCCTTCCTCTCCTACGAGCAGTACTTC
TRBJ1-2	NA	TRBV5-1	NA	CASSLGGSWDYGYTF	TGCGCCAGCAGCTTGGGGGGCAGCTGGGACTATGGCTACACCTTC
TRBJ1-1	NA	TRBV28	NA	CASSWGNTEAFF	TGTGCCAGCAGTTGGGGGAACACTGAAGCTTTCTTT
TRBJ2-2	few	TRBV7-7	TRBD2	CASSLAGAGPNTGELFF	TGTGCTAGCAGCTTAGCGGGGGCGGGGCCCAACACCGGGGAGCTGTTTTTT
TRBJ1-4	NA	TRBV7-9	NA	CASSLSGVVEKLFF	TGTGCCAGCAGCCTCTCGGGGGTCGTTGAAAAACTGTTTTTT
TRBJ1-6	NA	TRBV7-8	NA	CASSLDGGSSPLHF	TGTGCCAGCAGCTTAGATGGGGGGTCTTCACCCCTCCACTTT
TRBJ2-2	NA	TRBV2	NA	CASSARGTGELFF	TGTGCCAGCAGCGCTAGGGGGACCGGGGAGCTGTTTTTT
TRBJ2-3	NA	TRBV5-1	NA	CASSLGTTPDTQYF	TGCGCCAGCAGCTTGGGGACTACCCCAGATACGCAGTATTTT
TRBJ1-5	NA	TRBV9	TRBD1	CASSVDPDRSNQPQHF	TGTGCCAGCAGCGTAGATCCGGACAGGAGCAATCAGCCCCAGCATTTT